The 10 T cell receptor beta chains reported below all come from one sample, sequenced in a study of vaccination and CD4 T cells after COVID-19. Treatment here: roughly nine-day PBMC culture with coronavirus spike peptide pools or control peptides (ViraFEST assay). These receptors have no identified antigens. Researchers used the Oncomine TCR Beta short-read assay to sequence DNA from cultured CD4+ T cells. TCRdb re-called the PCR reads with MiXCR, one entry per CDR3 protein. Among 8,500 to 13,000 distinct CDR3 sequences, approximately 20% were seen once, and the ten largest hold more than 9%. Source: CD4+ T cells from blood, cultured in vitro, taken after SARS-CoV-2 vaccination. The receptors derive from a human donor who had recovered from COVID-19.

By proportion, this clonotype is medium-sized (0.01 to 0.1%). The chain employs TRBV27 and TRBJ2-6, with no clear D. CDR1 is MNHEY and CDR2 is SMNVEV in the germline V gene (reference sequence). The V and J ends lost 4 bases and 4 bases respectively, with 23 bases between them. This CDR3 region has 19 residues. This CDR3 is CASSSPRAVTPLGANVLTF. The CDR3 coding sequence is TGTGCCAGCAGTTCCCCTCGGGCGGTGACCCCCCTGGGGGCCAACGTCCTGACTTTC.

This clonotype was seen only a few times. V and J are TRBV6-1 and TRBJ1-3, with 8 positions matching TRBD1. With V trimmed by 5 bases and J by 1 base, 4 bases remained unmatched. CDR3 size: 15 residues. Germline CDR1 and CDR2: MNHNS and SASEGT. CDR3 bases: TGTGCCAGCAGTCTTCGGACAGGGTCTGGAAACACCATATATTTT. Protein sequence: CASSLRTGSGNTIYF.

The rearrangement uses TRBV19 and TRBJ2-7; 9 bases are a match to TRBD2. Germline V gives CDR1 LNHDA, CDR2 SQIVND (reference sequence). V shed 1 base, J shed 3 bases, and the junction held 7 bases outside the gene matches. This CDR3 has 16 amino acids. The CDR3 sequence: CASSIVGGTSRYEQYF. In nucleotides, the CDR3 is TGTGCCAGTAGTATAGTCGGGGGGACTAGCCGCTACGAGCAGTACTTC.

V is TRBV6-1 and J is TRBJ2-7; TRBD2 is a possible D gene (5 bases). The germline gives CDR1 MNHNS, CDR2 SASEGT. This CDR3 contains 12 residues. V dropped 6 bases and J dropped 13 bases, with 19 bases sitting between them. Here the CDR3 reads CASSDGVEGAYF. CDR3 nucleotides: TGTGCCAGCAGCGACGGGGTGGAAGGCGCCTACTTC.

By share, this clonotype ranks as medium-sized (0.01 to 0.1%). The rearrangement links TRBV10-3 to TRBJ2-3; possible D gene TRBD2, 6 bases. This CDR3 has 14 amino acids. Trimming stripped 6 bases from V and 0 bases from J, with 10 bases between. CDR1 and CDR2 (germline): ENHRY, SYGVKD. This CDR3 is CAIRAGTSTDTQYF. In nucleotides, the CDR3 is TGTGCCATCAGGGCCGGGACTAGCACAGATACGCAGTATTTT.

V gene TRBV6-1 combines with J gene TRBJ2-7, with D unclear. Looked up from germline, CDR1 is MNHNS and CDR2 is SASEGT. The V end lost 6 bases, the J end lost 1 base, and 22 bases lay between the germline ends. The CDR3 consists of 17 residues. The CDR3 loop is CASRRTRAPKVSYEQYF. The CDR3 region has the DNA TGTGCCAGCAGGAGGACGCGAGCACCAAAGGTATCCTACGAGCAGTACTTC.

The CDR3 sequence: CSVVKGSTYEQYF. CDR3 sequence (DNA): TGCAGCGTTGTCAAGGGTAGCACATACGAGCAGTACTTC. This chain connects TRBV29-1 to TRBJ2-7; D uncertain. Germline V gene sequence: CDR1 SQVTM, CDR2 ANQGSEA. The length of the CDR3 is 13 residues. V was cut by 4 bases and J by 4 bases, with 14 bases left in between.

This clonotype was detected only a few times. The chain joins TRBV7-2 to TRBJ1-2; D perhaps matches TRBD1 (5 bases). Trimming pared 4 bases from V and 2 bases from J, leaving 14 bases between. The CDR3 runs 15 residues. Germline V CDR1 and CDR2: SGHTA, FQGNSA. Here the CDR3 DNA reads TGTGCCAGCAGCTCTAGCATTGGACAAAACTATGGCTACACCTTC. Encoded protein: CASSSSIGQNYGYTF.

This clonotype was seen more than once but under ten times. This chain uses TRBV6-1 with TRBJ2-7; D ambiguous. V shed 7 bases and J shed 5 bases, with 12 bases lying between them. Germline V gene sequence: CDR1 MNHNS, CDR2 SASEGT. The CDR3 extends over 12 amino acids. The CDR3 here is CASTTKWDEQYF. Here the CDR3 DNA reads TGTGCCAGCACTACCAAGTGGGACGAGCAGTACTTC.

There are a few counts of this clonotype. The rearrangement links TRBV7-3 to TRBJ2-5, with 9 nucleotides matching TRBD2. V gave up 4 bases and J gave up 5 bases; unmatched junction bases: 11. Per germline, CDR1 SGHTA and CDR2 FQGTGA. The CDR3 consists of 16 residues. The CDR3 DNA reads TGTGCCAGCAGCTACAGCGGGACTAGCCCTGGGGAGACCCAGTACTTC. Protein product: CASSYSGTSPGETQYF.